This T cell receptor (beta chain) stems from a study of cytomegalovirus exposure and HLA in healthy donors. The PCR used 60 Vbeta and 13 Jbeta primers. The assay was immunoSEQ multiplex PCR, and TCRdb's table has in-frame clones only and misses some. The sample includes 90,000 to 120,000 clones, roughly 70% of them seen just once. The sequenced material came from PBMCs. The source of this sequence is a woman between 18 and 29 years old in good health and CMV-seropositive.

CDR3 protein: CASSVVSTDTQYF. CDR3 nucleotide sequence: TGTGCCAGCAGCGTAGTTAGTACAGATACGCAGTATTTT. V is TRBV9 and J is TRBJ2-3; D is unresolved. This CDR3 region has 13 residues. The germline V and J ends were trimmed by 0 bases and 3 bases, with 5 bases remaining between them. Germline V gene data show CDR1 as SGDLS and CDR2 as YYNGEE.